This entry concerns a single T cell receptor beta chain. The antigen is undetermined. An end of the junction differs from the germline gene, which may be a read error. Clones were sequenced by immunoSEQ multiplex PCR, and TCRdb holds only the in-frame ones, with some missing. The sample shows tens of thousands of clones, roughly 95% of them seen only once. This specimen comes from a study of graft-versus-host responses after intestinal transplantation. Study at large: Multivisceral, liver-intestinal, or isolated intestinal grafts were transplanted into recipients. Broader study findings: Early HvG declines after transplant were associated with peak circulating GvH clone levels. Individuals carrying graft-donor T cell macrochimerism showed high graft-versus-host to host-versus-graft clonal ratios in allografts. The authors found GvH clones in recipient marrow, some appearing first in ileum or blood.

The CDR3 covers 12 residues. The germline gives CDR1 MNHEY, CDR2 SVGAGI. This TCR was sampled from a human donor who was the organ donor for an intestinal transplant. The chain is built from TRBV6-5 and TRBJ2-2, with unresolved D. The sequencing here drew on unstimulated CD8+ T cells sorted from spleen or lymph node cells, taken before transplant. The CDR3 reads CASRYWVGELFF. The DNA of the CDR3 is TGTGCCAGCAGATACTGGGTCGGGGAGCTGTTTTTT.